The sequence of this TCR beta chain was determined in a study of blood T cells in healthy people across ages. Across the whole study: With template switching, about one barcoded beta molecule was captured per two T cells. Study conclusions and caveats: Naive CD4+ cell counts and diversity both ran higher in long-lived than in aged donors.

Combining a sample-barcoded 5' primer with a J-beta primer mix, a second PCR ran for roughly 7 to 11 cycles. TCRdb ran MiXCR on the 5' RACE reads and lists one entry per CDR3 protein. The sample yields about 1.4 million distinct CDR3 sequences, almost 60% seen once. As regards this clonotype: Antigen: not known.

This CDR3 region has 16 residues. Germline loops: CDR1 MNHEY, CDR2 SVGEGT. V trimming: 3 bases; J trimming: 4 bases; junction bases outside the gene matches: 8. The sequence was obtained from a man in his late teens or twenties in good health. The rearrangement uses TRBV6-2 or TRBV6-3 and TRBJ2-1; TRBD2 matches 8 bases. Material for sequencing was blood. The CDR3 sequence is CASSYHTSGIYNEQFF. The CDR3 region has the DNA TGTGCCAGCAGTTATCATACTAGCGGCATTTACAATGAGCAGTTCTTC.